What follows are 15 T cell receptor beta chains derived from one specimen sequenced in a study of blood T cell repertoires in COVID-19. Libraries were prepared by immunoSEQ multiplex PCR; TCRdb keeps only in-frame clonotypes and omits some of them. The repertoire holds around 180,000 clones, with roughly three quarters as singletons. Material for sequencing was PBMCs or T cells enriched from blood (not recorded which). The receptors were gathered from a woman aged 50 to 60 with acute COVID-19.

The J gene is TRBJ1-2, the V gene TRBV4-1; 7 nucleotides line up with TRBD1. This CDR3 is built from 15 residues. Germline lookup yields CDR1 MGHRA and CDR2 YSYEKL. J lost 8 bases, V lost 0 bases, and 9 bases had no gene match. In nucleotides, the CDR3 is TGCGCCAGCAGCCAAGATCGCTCGGGACAGACCGGCTACACCTTC. This gives the protein CASSQDRSGQTGYTF.

The rearrangement uses TRBV6-5 and TRBJ1-1, with 8 bases identical to TRBD1. Germline trimming cut 4 bases from V and 2 bases from J; bases unmatched to any gene: 6. Germline values: CDR1 MNHEY, CDR2 SVGAGI. This CDR3 has 15 residues. CDR3 protein: CASSLQGGINTEAFF. The CDR3 DNA reads as TGTGCCAGCAGTTTACAGGGGGGCATTAACACTGAAGCTTTCTTT.

J is TRBJ1-2 and V is TRBV5-1; D unclear. Looked up from germline, CDR1 is SGHRS and CDR2 is YFSETQ. V lost 1 base and J lost 8, with 9 bases in between. This CDR3 spans 12 amino acids. The CDR3 spells CASSLPGGGYTF. The CDR3, as DNA: TGCGCCAGCAGCTTGCCAGGAGGCGGCTACACCTTC.

Concerning this clone: Different DNA sequences within this sample yield the same CDR3. The gene calls are TRBV6-1 and TRBJ2-7, with D perhaps TRBD1 (5 bases). Trimming shortened V by 1 base and J by 2 bases, and 9 bases separated the two germline ends. The CDR3 is 14 residues long. The germline CDR1 and CDR2 sequences are MNHNS and SASEGT. CDR3 bases: TGTGCCAGCAGTGAAGGGGCAGGGCCCTACGAGCAGTACGTC. This codes for CASSEGAGPYEQYV.

The genes are TRBV7-9 and TRBJ2-1; 13 bases are a match to TRBD2. CDR3 length: 17 amino acids. Losses at the gene ends were 3 bases for V and 6 bases for J; bases not matched to a gene: 8. From germline, CDR1 is SEHNR and CDR2 FQNEAQ (reference sequence). CDR3 residues: CASSLRHGTSGINEQFF. In nucleotides, the CDR3 is TGTGCCAGCAGCTTGAGGCACGGGACTAGCGGGATCAATGAGCAGTTCTTC.

The chain carries TRBV7-2 and TRBJ1-2, with D unclear. This CDR3 has 13 residues. The V end lost 1 base, the J end lost 8 bases, and 11 bases lay between the germline ends. CDR1 and CDR2 from the germline V gene are SGHTA and FQGNSA. CDR3 amino acids: CASSLGRVEGYTF. CDR3 in DNA: TGTGCCAGCAGCTTAGGCCGGGTTGAGGGCTACACCTTC.

The chain recombines TRBV6-5 with TRBJ2-7, with a weak D call TRBD1 (6 bases). The CDR3 spans 15 residues. CDR1 and CDR2 from the germline V gene are MNHEY and SVGAGI. Trimming shortened V by 5 bases and J by 2 bases, and 16 bases separated the two germline ends. The CDR3 is CASSQPKGTPYEQYV. The CDR3 DNA sequence: TGTGCCAGCAGTCAACCAAAGGGGACACCCTACGAGCAGTACGTC.

This clone has just a few counts. This sequence joins TRBV7-9 and TRBJ1-1, with D unresolved. This CDR3 is built from 13 residues. With 11 bases removed from V and 2 bases from J, the gap between germline ends came to 15 bases. Germline values: CDR1 SEHNR, CDR2 FQNEAQ (reference sequence). Here the CDR3 reads CAARGGPNTEAFF. The CDR3 DNA reads as TGTGCCGCGAGAGGAGGGCCAAACACTGAAGCTTTCTTT.

The chain couples TRBV27 to TRBJ1-2; 9 nucleotides align to TRBD1. The junction had 17 bases not matched to a gene; V was cut back by 5 bases and J by 4 bases. The CDR3 has 18 amino acids. The germline V gene has CDR1 MNHEY and CDR2 SMNVEV (reference sequence). The DNA for the CDR3 is TGTGCCAGCAGTAGCCATCCCGGGACAGGGTACTTACTCTATGGCTACACCTTC. Translation gives CASSSHPGTGYLLYGYTF.

The chain couples TRBV28 to TRBJ1-2; 7 bases line up with TRBD1. Germline CDR1 is MDHEN and CDR2 is SYDVKM. This CDR3 is 14 amino acids long. Trimming cost V 6 bases and J 0 bases; bases outside gene matches: 4. The CDR3 nucleotides are TGTGCCAGCAGGACCGGGACAGCTAACTATGGCTACACCTTC. It yields the protein CASRTGTANYGYTF.

This clone was observed once. This chain links TRBV7-2 with TRBJ1-1; unclear D gene. The germline gives CDR1 SGHTA, CDR2 FQGNSA. This CDR3 comprises 13 residues. V lost 2 bases, J lost 3 bases, and 7 bases lay in between. This CDR3 is CASSLLFDTEAFF. The CDR3 DNA is TGTGCCAGCAGCTTACTTTTCGACACTGAAGCTTTCTTT.

This clone came up once. Other DNA sequences in the same sample also yield this CDR3. The chain links TRBV10-3 to TRBJ1-4; no clear D gene. CDR3 length equals 12 residues. The germline CDR1 and CDR2 sequences are ENHRY and SYGVKD. Trimming left V 9 bases short and J 6 bases short, with 11 bases between. In DNA form, the CDR3 reads TGTGCCATACGGCGGGGTGATGAAAAACTGTTTTTT. The encoded protein is CAIRRGDEKLFF.

The chain recombines TRBV19 with TRBJ1-1; D not certain. Between the trimmed V and J ends, which lost 1 base and 3 bases, there was a span of 9 bases. CDR1 is LNHDA and CDR2 is SQIVND in the germline V gene (reference sequence). The length of the CDR3 is 14 residues. CDR3 bases: TGTGCCAGTAGTATAGGAGTCCAGGACACTGAAGCTTTCTTT. Translating it yields CASSIGVQDTEAFF.

V and J are TRBV4-2 and TRBJ1-1; D not resolved. The CDR3 is 14 residues long. The germline V gene encodes CDR1 LGHNA and CDR2 YNFKEQ. The V and J ends lost 0 bases and 5 bases respectively, with 10 bases between them. CDR3 residues: CASSQDPGSTEAFF. CDR3 bases: TGTGCCAGCAGCCAAGATCCCGGGAGTACTGAAGCTTTCTTT.

V is TRBV19 and J is TRBJ2-4, with D possibly TRBD2 on 5 matching bases. Germline CDR1 reads LNHDA; CDR2 reads SQIVND (reference sequence). The CDR3 is made up of 16 amino acids. V lost 3 bases, J lost 1 base, and 13 bases lay in between. CDR3 in amino acids: CASSIGLLRAKNIQYF. Here the CDR3 DNA reads TGTGCCAGTAGTATCGGACTTCTGCGGGCCAAAAACATTCAGTACTTC.